The source of this T cell receptor (beta chain) is a study of T cell responses to AZD1222 COVID-19 vaccine. Study information: Second-dose timings of about 4 or about 12 weeks were pooled.

Per the germline V gene, CDR1 is SGHTA and CDR2 is FQGNSA. This CDR3 has 15 residues. The V segment lost 0 bases and the J segment 0 bases; nucleotides outside the gene matches: 0. This clone was detected a few times. Measured with immunoSEQ multiplex PCR; TCRdb has only the in-frame clones, and not every one. The sample yields 75,000 to 100,000 clones, around 83% seen once. Specimen: peripheral blood, collected on day 0 of AZD1222 vaccination. The sequence came from an adult in good health. V gene TRBV7-2 combines with J gene TRBJ2-7; TRBD1 matches 9 bases. Here the CDR3 DNA reads TGTGCCAGCAGCTTAGCGGGACAGGGCTCCTACGAGCAGTACTTC. As protein: CASSLAGQGSYEQYF.